This T cell receptor (beta chain) was identified during a study of T cells after yellow fever vaccination. The 5'RACE template-switching step produced TCR cDNA and added a universal primer site and UMIs. TCRdb itself ran the 5' RACE reads through MiXCR, one entry per CDR3 protein. The sample has 500,000 to 650,000 distinct CDR3 sequences, roughly an eighth seen once; the top ten hold 14% to 15%. The CDR3 loop spans 11 amino acids. Germline assignment: CDR1 DFQATT and CDR2 SNEGSKA (reference sequence). Trimming stripped 6 bases from V and 4 bases from J, with 7 bases between. The clonotype originates from a man aged 30-40 years who received the YFV17D yellow fever vaccine. V is TRBV20-1 and J is TRBJ1-3, with D uncertain. The sample consisted of PBMCs, taken on the day of the yellow fever booster vaccination. The CDR3 DNA reads TGCAGTGCGAGACACGGAAACACCATATATTTT. It yields the protein CSARHGNTIYF.